The clone carrying this T cell receptor beta chain was recorded many times. The antigen is unknown. Approximately 510 ng RNA was reverse transcribed with alpha and beta constant-region primers. Each of the alpha and beta chains got its own library through chain-specific third strand synthesis with indices. Second strand synthesis was primed from the SP2 site. TCRdb re-analysed the 5' RACE reads in MiXCR, keeping a single row per CDR3 protein. In the table there are roughly 13,000 distinct CDR3 sequences, roughly 10% of which are singletons. No cell fractionation was done, so the repertoire covers all unsorted peripheral blood T cells. This sample was included in a study of HIV-infected patients and healthy controls. The study's findings and limits: During therapy, HIV-associated CDR3s fell significantly in frequency, while CMV-associated CDR3s did not change significantly. Compared with healthy controls, HIV-infected patients showed less CDR3 sharing between individuals.

V was pared by 5 bases and J by 10 bases, with 10 bases of the junction left unmatched. The V gene's germline CDR1 is SEHNR and CDR2 FQNEAQ (reference sequence). The CDR3 extends over 15 amino acids. The sequence derives from an adult in good health. The sample taken for sequencing was blood. The chain recombines TRBV7-9 with TRBJ2-1; TRBD2 matches at 11 bases. CDR3 nucleotide sequence: TGTGCCAGCAGCGAACTAGCGGGGGTCTCTATAGAGCAGTTCTTC. Translating gives CASSELAGVSIEQFF.